What follows describes a single T cell receptor (beta chain). The antigen remains undetermined. iRepertoire HTBI primers and Arm-PCR of CDR3 regions built TCR beta libraries. TCRdb used MiXCR to reprocess the multiplex PCR reads, holding one entry per CDR3 protein. The table has roughly 430,000 distinct CDR3 sequences, roughly a fifth seen once; the top ten hold 14%. This entry belongs to a study of regulatory T cells in long-lasting Graves disease. The CDR3 is made up of 13 amino acids. V was cut by 2 bases and J by 4 bases, with 8 bases left in between. Germline loops: CDR1 MGHRA, CDR2 YSYEKL. Study-wide results and caveats: It is possible that accuracy was reduced by the small size of the sample. Thyroid tissue was not sampled; only peripheral blood was.

Regarding time point: persistent/refractory GD, antithyroid drugs over 5 years with positive TRAb. From PBMCs, RNA was extracted and then used to make the TCR library. The source was peripheral blood mononuclear cells (PBMCs), collected when the disease was refractory, from a patient treated with antithyroid drugs. V and J are TRBV4-1 and TRBJ1-1; TRBD1 is a possible D gene (5 bases). The receptor comes from a female donor with Graves disease. The chain's CDR3 is CASSQQGFTEAFF. CDR3 sequence (DNA): TGCGCCAGCAGCCAACAGGGATTCACTGAAGCTTTCTTT.